These 23 T cell receptor beta chains were sequenced from one sample in a study of blood T cell repertoires in COVID-19. The data were produced by immunoSEQ multiplex PCR, yet TCRdb's version contains in-frame clones alone and is incomplete. In the table there are around 140,000 clones, over 65% of which are singletons. The specimen sequenced was PBMCs or T cells enriched from blood (not recorded which). These TCRs come from a woman in her forties or fifties who had recovered from COVID-19.

The chain carries TRBV5-8 and TRBJ2-3, with 9 bases matching TRBD2. The CDR3 spans 17 residues. Germline V gene data show CDR1 as SGHTS and CDR2 as YDEGEE. The V segment lost 0 bases and the J segment 4 bases; nucleotides outside the gene matches: 9. This CDR3 reads CASSLEEAGGRADTQYF. Written as DNA, the CDR3 is TGTGCCAGCAGCTTGGAAGAGGCGGGGGGGCGTGCAGATACGCAGTATTTT.

V and J are TRBV29-1 and TRBJ2-7; 7 nucleotides agree with TRBD2. Germline V gene lookup returns CDR1 SQVTM and CDR2 ANQGSEA. The CDR3 length is 13 residues. J lost 6 bases, V lost 4 bases, and 9 bases had no gene match. The DNA for the CDR3 is TGCAGCGTTGGTGCGGGGGAGGAGGGCGAGCAGTACTTC. It codes for CSVGAGEEGEQYF.

In DNA, the CDR3 is TGTGCCAGCATTCAGGAGACAGGGGGGGGCAATGAGCAGTTCTTC. This translates into CASIQETGGGNEQFF. The chain combines TRBV2 with TRBJ2-1; 9 bases fit TRBD1. The J segment lost 6 bases and the V segment lost 7 bases, leaving 10 bases of the junction unmatched. The CDR3 length is 15 residues. Germline-derived CDR1 and CDR2 are SNHLY and FYNNEI. The complete variable domain, with remaining parts taken from reference TRBV2 and TRBJ2-1, reads EPEVTQTPSHQVTQMGQEVILRCVPISNHLYFYWYRQILGQKVEFLVSFYNNEISEKSEIFDDQFSVERPDGSNFTLKIRSTKLEDSAMYFCASIQETGGGNEQFFGPGTRLTVL.

The genes are TRBV18 and TRBJ2-4; 10 positions agree with TRBD1. The CDR3 contains 14 residues. V was clipped by 6 bases and J by 7 bases; unmatched bases: 6. Germline CDR1 is KGHSH and CDR2 is LQKENI. The CDR3 sequence: CASSSRTGGNIQYF. CDR3 coding DNA: TGTGCCAGCTCGTCACGGACAGGGGGTAACATTCAGTACTTC.

This chain links TRBV4-1 with TRBJ2-7; 8 bases fit TRBD2. V lost 3 bases, J lost 3 bases, and 16 bases stayed unmatched. The CDR3 is 18 amino acids. Germline assignment: CDR1 MGHRA and CDR2 YSYEKL. The CDR3 DNA follows: TGCGCCAGCAGCCACGCCGGGGGCTTAGCGGGGAATATCTACGAGCAGTACTTC. Its translation is CASSHAGGLAGNIYEQYF.

DNA of the CDR3: TGTGCCAGCAGGCAGGGACAGGGTGATGGCTACACCTTC. This sequence encodes CASRQGQGDGYTF. V usage is TRBV2 and J usage is TRBJ1-2; 9 nucleotides agree with TRBD1. The CDR3 runs to 13 residues. Germline CDR1 reads SNHLY; CDR2 reads FYNNEI. J gave up 6 bases and V 6 bases, and 5 bases lay outside the gene matches.

V gene TRBV7-2 combines with J gene TRBJ2-2; D is possibly TRBD1 (5 bases). The CDR3 is 14 residues long. Trimming left V 3 bases short and J 7 bases short, with 12 bases between. Per germline, CDR1 SGHTA and CDR2 FQGNSA. In DNA, the CDR3 is TGTGCCAGCAGCTTCGCCCAGACAGTCGGGGAGCTGTTTTTT. Translation: CASSFAQTVGELFF.

The chain recombines TRBV7-9 with TRBJ1-6, with TRBD1 matching over 9 bases. The CDR3 has 14 residues. Germline values: CDR1 SEHNR, CDR2 FQNEAQ (reference sequence). With V trimmed by 6 bases and J by 8 bases, 5 bases remained unmatched. CDR3 sequence (DNA): TGTGCCAGCAGTTTACAGGGGGCCCATTCACCCCTCCACTTT. Protein sequence: CASSLQGAHSPLHF.

This clone turned up a few times. The chain uses TRBV5-4 and TRBJ2-2; 7 bases match TRBD2. The CDR3 is made up of 17 amino acids. The germline V gene encodes CDR1 SGHNT and CDR2 YYREEE (reference sequence). V lost 4 bases, J lost 2 bases, and 11 bases stayed unmatched. DNA for the CDR3: TGTGCCAGCAGCCCTAAACCCGGCGGGGGTAACACCGGGGAGCTGTTTTTT. Amino acid sequence: CASSPKPGGGNTGELFF.

This chain joins TRBV28 and TRBJ1-1, with D unresolved. Germline lookup yields CDR1 MDHEN and CDR2 SYDVKM. CDR3 length equals 14 residues. The V and J ends lost 2 bases and 2 bases respectively, with 9 bases between them. CDR3 in DNA: TGTGCCAGCAGTTTAGCAGGCTCAAACACTGAAGCTTTCTTT. Translating gives CASSLAGSNTEAFF.

This clone has a single count. The gene calls are TRBV29-1 and TRBJ1-3, with a tentative D call TRBD1 (5 bases). The germline V and J ends were trimmed by 4 bases and 2 bases, with 9 bases remaining between them. Germline CDR1 and CDR2: SQVTM and ANQGSEA. This CDR3 has 13 amino acids. CDR3 nucleotides: TGCAGCGTTGGCGGGACTACTGGAAACACCATATATTTT. The encoded protein is CSVGGTTGNTIYF.

This clone has ten or more counts. The chain is built from TRBV28 and TRBJ2-7; tentative D call: TRBD1 (6 bases). Trimming removed 8 bases at V and 2 bases at J, with 16 bases between. Germline lookup yields CDR1 MDHEN and CDR2 SYDVKM. The CDR3 consists of 14 residues. CDR3 region: CASLEQGETYEQYF. CDR3 coding DNA: TGTGCCAGCCTGGAACAGGGCGAAACCTACGAGCAGTACTTC.

This clone was recorded a few times. J is TRBJ2-3 and V is TRBV9, with 12 bases matching TRBD2. There are 19 residues in the CDR3. CDR1 is SGDLS, CDR2 YYNGEE, per germline. The J segment lost 5 bases and the V segment lost 1 base, leaving 14 bases of the junction unmatched. The CDR3: CASSVSTSGGPMGIDTQYF. In DNA form, the CDR3 reads TGTGCCAGCAGCGTATCGACTAGCGGGGGCCCCATGGGGATAGATACGCAGTATTTT.

DNA of the CDR3: TGTGCCACCAGCAGAGATGCGGCTTATCAGCCCCAGCATTTT. Amino acid sequence: CATSRDAAYQPQHF. The gene calls are TRBV15 and TRBJ1-5; no definite D call. CDR3 size: 14 residues. The ends were cut back, 0 bases at V and 5 bases at J, with 8 bases in the middle. CDR1 LNHNV and CDR2 YYDKDF come from the germline V gene (reference sequence). Variable domain in full (rest from reference TRBV15 and TRBJ1-5): DAMVIQNPRYQVTQFGKPVTLSCSQTLNHNVMYWYQQKSSQAPKLLFHYYDKDFNNEADTPDNFQSRRPNTSFCFLDIRSPGLGDTAMYLCATSRDAAYQPQHFGDGTRLSIL.

The chain links TRBV25-1 to TRBJ2-5; 13 bases are a match to TRBD2. Germline V gives CDR1 MGHDK, CDR2 SYGVNS. The ends lost 5 bases at V and 5 bases at J; junction bases unmatched: 11. The CDR3 totals 17 residues. As DNA, the CDR3 is TGTGCCAGCAGTTCCCGGACTAGCGGGGGCCGGAGGGAGACCCAGTACTTC. Amino acids: CASSSRTSGGRRETQYF. The entire variable domain, with the rest obtained from reference TRBV25-1 and TRBJ2-5, is as follows: EADIYQTPRYLVIGTGKKITLECSQTMGHDKMYWYQQDPGMELHLIHYSYGVNSTEKGDLSSESTVSRIRTEHFPLTLESARPSHTSQYLCASSSRTSGGRRETQYFGPGTRLLVL.

Only one count was recorded for this clone. This chain connects TRBV28 to TRBJ1-2, with D uncertain. The germline V gene encodes CDR1 MDHEN and CDR2 SYDVKM. This CDR3 comprises 15 residues. The germline V and J ends were trimmed by 5 bases and 2 bases, with 15 bases remaining between them. The CDR3 reads CASSRTGFYNYGYTF. The CDR3 bases are TGTGCCAGCAGTAGAACGGGATTCTACAACTATGGCTACACCTTC.

This clone appeared a few times. The chain is built from TRBV21-1 and TRBJ1-6. TRBV21-1 is given as a pseudogene. The CDR3 is 15 amino acids. The CDR3 nucleotides are TGTGCCAGCAGCAAGCGGGCCTCCTATAATTCACCCCTCCACTTT. Translating it yields CASSKRASYNSPLHF.

CDR3 sequence (DNA): TGCGCCAGCAGCCAAGATGGGGCAGGGGCGGACTATGGCTACACCTTC. This sequence encodes CASSQDGAGADYGYTF. V and J are TRBV4-1 and TRBJ1-2; tentative D call: TRBD1 (6 bases). Germline V gene lookup returns CDR1 MGHRA and CDR2 YSYEKL. V lost 0 bases, J lost 3 bases, and 14 bases lay in between. The CDR3 loop spans 16 amino acids.

The gene calls are TRBV4-1 and TRBJ1-1; D is uncertain. CDR3 size: 15 residues. Per germline, CDR1 MGHRA and CDR2 YSYEKL. Trimming took 0 bases from V and 4 from J, leaving 12 bases between them. CDR3 DNA: TGCGCCAGCAGCCAAGATCGGTTAGATAGCACTGAAGCTTTCTTT. It translates to CASSQDRLDSTEAFF.

This chain joins TRBV3-1 (or the pseudogene TRBV3-2) and TRBJ1-2, with a possible D match to TRBD1 (5 bases). Trimming took off 0 bases at V and 5 bases at J, with 10 bases between the two ends. Germline CDR1 is LGHDT and CDR2 is YNNKEL (reference sequence). This CDR3 has 14 amino acids. CDR3: CASSQDYQGYGYTF. CDR3 coding DNA: TGTGCCAGCAGCCAAGATTACCAGGGATATGGCTACACCTTC.

This clone was seen at least ten times. The V and J genes are TRBV3-1 (or the pseudogene TRBV3-2) and TRBJ2-6; no definite D call. Germline CDR1 reads LGHDT; CDR2 reads YNNKEL (reference sequence). The CDR3 is 15 amino acids. V gave up 1 base and J gave up 4 bases, with 8 bases separating them. The CDR3 DNA reads TGTGCCAGCAGCCAAGGTCCCCTCGGGGCCAACGTCCTGACTTTC. The encoded protein is CASSQGPLGANVLTF.

This clone has a count of ten or more. CDR3 region: CASSDGQFYSNQPQHF. CDR3 sequence (DNA): TGTGCCAGCAGTGATGGACAGTTCTATAGCAATCAGCCCCAGCATTTT. The chain uses TRBV6-2 or TRBV6-3 and TRBJ1-5; maybe TRBD1 (6 bases). Germline V gene sequence: CDR1 MNHEY, CDR2 SVGEGT. The CDR3 spans 16 residues. The V gene lost 5 bases and the J gene lost 0 bases, with 14 bases spanning the gap.

The V call is TRBV27, the J call TRBJ1-1, with D possibly matching TRBD1 (6 bases). Between the trimmed V and J ends, which lost 5 bases and 4 bases, there was a span of 11 bases. CDR1 MNHEY and CDR2 SMNVEV come from the germline V gene (reference sequence). The CDR3 contains 13 residues. In DNA, the CDR3 is TGTGCCAGCAGTGTGATCAGGGGCACTGAAGCTTTCTTT. It encodes CASSVIRGTEAFF.